This passage covers 31 T cell receptor beta chains from one sample sequenced in a study of blood T cell repertoires in COVID-19. The assay was immunoSEQ multiplex PCR, and TCRdb's table has in-frame clones only and misses some. The table records roughly 370,000 clones, just under 90% of them present only once. Sequenced sample: PBMCs or T cells enriched from blood (not recorded which). All receptors derive from a woman between 50 and 59 years old who had recovered from COVID-19.

This clone occurred a few times. This rearrangement joins TRBV2 to TRBJ2-6, with a tentative D call TRBD1 (6 bases). This CDR3 comprises 14 residues. The germline V and J ends were trimmed by 10 bases and 7 bases, with 17 bases remaining between them. Germline loops: CDR1 SNHLY, CDR2 FYNNEI. CDR3 loop: CAIRLQQGANVLTF. The CDR3 nucleotides are TGTGCCATCCGTCTACAACAGGGCGCCAACGTCCTGACTTTC.

This clone was detected a few times. The rearrangement uses TRBV28 and TRBJ2-2; 10 bases are a match to TRBD2. The length of the CDR3 is 16 residues. The ends lost 4 bases at V and 3 bases at J; junction bases unmatched: 5. The germline CDR1 and CDR2 sequences are MDHEN and SYDVKM. The DNA for the CDR3 is TGTGCCAGCAGTTCGTATAGCGGGGGGCACACCGGGGAGCTGTTTTTT. Encoded protein: CASSSYSGGHTGELFF.

The chain couples TRBV30 to TRBJ2-7; 10 bases are shared with TRBD2. This CDR3 comprises 14 residues. Germline trimming cut 3 bases from V and 5 bases from J; bases unmatched to any gene: 7. CDR1 and CDR2 (germline): GTSNPN, SVGIG (reference sequence). CDR3 sequence reads: CAWSERGGVHEQYF. For the CDR3, the DNA is TGTGCCTGGAGCGAGCGGGGGGGCGTCCACGAGCAGTACTTC.

This clone was recorded once. This rearrangement joins TRBV7-2 to TRBJ2-1; 13 bases line up with TRBD2. The V gene end was trimmed by 6 bases and the J gene end by 4 bases; junction bases not matched to a gene: 0. Germline CDR1 SGHTA, CDR2 FQGNSA. The CDR3 covers 14 residues. CDR3 bases: TGTGCCAGCAGACTAGCGGGGGGGTACAATGAGCAGTTCTTC. This encodes CASRLAGGYNEQFF.

About this clone: One end of the junction fails to match germline, which may point to a read error. This sequence joins TRBV6-5 and TRBJ1-6; D call uncertain. The CDR3 loop spans 13 amino acids. Per germline, CDR1 MNHEY and CDR2 SVGAGI. CDR3 region: CASTYSRDSPLHF. The DNA for the CDR3 is TGTGCCAGCACTTACTCGAGGGATTCACCCCTCCACTTT.

The chain couples TRBV25-1 to TRBJ2-1, with 10 bases fitting TRBD2. The CDR3 loop spans 14 amino acids. Germline V lookup: CDR1 MGHDK, CDR2 SYGVNS. The V segment lost 6 bases and the J segment 10 bases; nucleotides outside the gene matches: 9. CDR3 in DNA: TGTGCCAGCAGAGGACTAGCGGAGTCAGAGGAGCAGTTCTTC. It translates to CASRGLAESEEQFF.

J is TRBJ2-7 and V is TRBV29-1; D is possibly TRBD1 (6 bases). The CDR3 runs 11 residues. Germline lookup yields CDR1 SQVTM and CDR2 ANQGSEA. Trimming removed 3 bases from V and 6 bases from J, with 9 bases in between. The CDR3 region has the DNA TGCAGCGTTGACGAGGGGGTCGAGCAGTACTTC. It specifies CSVDEGVEQYF.

This clone was found once. J is TRBJ1-2 and V is TRBV5-5; D call uncertain. CDR1 SGHKS and CDR2 YYEKEE come from the germline V gene (reference sequence). This CDR3 comprises 15 residues. V lost 3 bases and J lost 3, with 15 bases in between. This chain's CDR3 is CASSSRWAADYGYTF. DNA of the CDR3: TGTGCCAGCAGCTCCCGGTGGGCAGCCGACTATGGCTACACCTTC.

The rearrangement links TRBV5-1 to TRBJ1-1; D gene unclear. CDR1 is SGHRS and CDR2 is YFSETQ in the germline V gene. The CDR3 totals 13 residues. Trimming cost V 3 bases and J 1 base, with 7 bases left between them. For the CDR3, the DNA is TGCGCCAGCAGCTATTTCTGGAACACTGAAGCTTTCTTT. It codes for CASSYFWNTEAFF.

The rearrangement joins TRBV27 to TRBJ2-3; tentative D call: TRBD2 (5 bases). This CDR3 has 14 residues. The germline V gene encodes CDR1 MNHEY and CDR2 SMNVEV (reference sequence). V was cut by 1 base and J by 8 bases, with 13 bases left in between. The DNA of the CDR3 is TGTGCCAGCAGTTTATTTCCGACTACGGCTACGCAGTATTTT. Translation gives CASSLFPTTATQYF.

J is TRBJ2-2 and V is TRBV13; 7 bases map to TRBD2. CDR3 length: 14 amino acids. The germline CDR1 and CDR2 sequences are PRHDT and FYEKMQ (reference sequence). V lost 3 bases to trimming and J lost 4 bases; unmatched junction nucleotides: 2. The CDR3 spells CASSLGGTTGELFF. CDR3 sequence (DNA): TGTGCCAGCAGCTTGGGGGGGACCACCGGGGAGCTGTTTTTT.

The chain uses TRBV5-5 and TRBJ1-1; unclear D gene. Trimming stripped 7 bases from V and 0 bases from J, with 13 bases between. In germline, CDR1 is SGHKS, CDR2 YYEKEE (reference sequence). This CDR3 spans 14 amino acids. CDR3 sequence: CASAYRQVNTEAFF. Here the CDR3 DNA reads TGTGCCAGCGCCTATCGGCAGGTGAACACTGAAGCTTTCTTT.

This clone was counted a few times. The V gene is TRBV7-9, the J gene TRBJ2-7; D not certain. CDR1 is SEHNR, CDR2 FQNEAQ, per germline (reference sequence). Deletions cut 3 bases from V and 2 bases from J, with 5 bases between. The CDR3 has 12 residues. For the CDR3, the DNA is TGTGCCAGCAGCTTTGAGACCTACGAGCAGTACTTC. It specifies CASSFETYEQYF.

Comments on this clone: The sample holds other DNA sequences that translate to the same CDR3. The chain links TRBV28 to TRBJ1-2; 7 nucleotides align to TRBD1. The CDR3 has 13 residues. CDR1 is MDHEN and CDR2 is SYDVKM in the germline V gene. V shed 6 bases and J 4 bases; nucleotides not matched to a gene: 5. CDR3 sequence: CASSPGTVYGYTF. DNA of the CDR3: TGTGCCAGCAGCCCGGGGACAGTCTATGGCTACACCTTC.

V usage is TRBV27 and J usage is TRBJ2-7; a weak D match, TRBD2 (5 bases). CDR1 and CDR2 (germline): MNHEY, SMNVEV (reference sequence). The germline V and J ends were trimmed by 6 bases and 6 bases, with 12 bases remaining between them. This CDR3 region has 12 residues. The CDR3 region has the DNA TGTGCCAGCAGCATTAGTGCGGGCGAGCAGTACTTC. This codes for CASSISAGEQYF.

The chain couples TRBV2 to TRBJ2-3, with 7 bases matching TRBD1. Germline CDR1 reads SNHLY; CDR2 reads FYNNEI. J lost 2 bases, V lost 5 bases, and 7 bases had no gene match. The length of the CDR3 is 15 residues. The CDR3 here is CASSPRGQPTDTQYF. In DNA form, the CDR3 reads TGTGCCAGCAGTCCAAGGGGACAGCCCACAGATACGCAGTATTTT. Together with reference TRBV2 and TRBJ2-3, the CDR3 gives the full variable domain: EPEVTQTPSHQVTQMGQEVILRCVPISNHLYFYWYRQILGQKVEFLVSFYNNEISEKSEIFDDQFSVERPDGSNFTLKIRSTKLEDSAMYFCASSPRGQPTDTQYFGPGTRLTVL.

The chain employs TRBV28 and TRBJ1-6, with D possibly being TRBD1 (5 bases). The CDR3 runs to 18 residues. The V and J ends lost 7 bases and 9 bases respectively, with 28 bases between them. Germline lookup yields CDR1 MDHEN and CDR2 SYDVKM. The chain's CDR3 is CASIFDLTRGPGGSPLHF. DNA of the CDR3: TGTGCCAGCATCTTTGATTTGACGCGTGGCCCGGGGGGTTCACCCCTCCACTTT.

The chain employs TRBV27 and TRBJ2-5, with 9 bases fitting TRBD2. CDR1 MNHEY and CDR2 SMNVEV come from the germline V gene (reference sequence). The CDR3 has 15 amino acids. The V and J ends lost 3 bases and 5 bases, in that order; junction bases with no gene match: 7. The CDR3 coding sequence is TGTGCCAGCAGTTTCCGGCGGGGGGGCGGGGAGACCCAGTACTTC. This sequence encodes CASSFRRGGGETQYF.

The genes are TRBV3-1 (or the pseudogene TRBV3-2) and TRBJ1-1; TRBD1 matches at 8 bases. The J segment lost 11 bases and the V segment lost 4 bases, leaving 9 bases of the junction unmatched. Per germline, CDR1 LGHDT and CDR2 YNNKEL (reference sequence). The CDR3 is made up of 13 amino acids. The CDR3 DNA sequence: TGTGCCAGCAGCCCCGGACAGGGCGGGAAGGCTTTCTTT. It is translated as CASSPGQGGKAFF.

The chain joins TRBV27 to TRBJ1-2; 8 positions agree with TRBD1. Germline loops: CDR1 MNHEY, CDR2 SMNVEV (reference sequence). The CDR3 length is 13 residues. The trim removed 5 bases at V and 4 bases at J, leaving 3 bases unmatched. The CDR3 region is CASSQGAPYGYTF. In nucleotides, the CDR3 is TGTGCCAGCAGTCAGGGGGCCCCCTATGGCTACACCTTC.

CDR3 nucleotide sequence: TGCGCCAGCAGCCAAGATACCTTAGTTGTCGCTGAAGCTTTCTTT. Its protein is CASSQDTLVVAEAFF. The chain is built from TRBV4-1 and TRBJ1-1; D is uncertain. The CDR3 is 15 residues long. CDR1 and CDR2 (germline): MGHRA, YSYEKL. V shed 0 bases and J shed 6 bases, with 14 bases lying between them.

This chain uses TRBV27 with TRBJ1-5, with TRBD1 as a possible D gene (5 bases). V lost 3 bases and J 5 bases, leaving 11 bases between the germline ends. Germline CDR1 MNHEY, CDR2 SMNVEV (reference sequence). CDR3 length: 14 amino acids. CDR3 coding DNA: TGTGCCAGCAGTTTGGGCAGGGCTGATCAGCCCCAGCATTTT. Protein sequence: CASSLGRADQPQHF.

The rearrangement uses TRBV3-1 (or the pseudogene TRBV3-2) and TRBJ2-4; 8 nucleotides match TRBD2. CDR1 and CDR2 from the germline V gene are LGHDT and YNNKEL (reference sequence). The CDR3 contains 16 residues. V was clipped by 1 base and J by 6 bases; unmatched bases: 8. The CDR3 protein is CASSQAGAGVGNIQYF. In DNA form, the CDR3 reads TGTGCCAGCAGCCAAGCAGGAGCGGGGGTTGGAAACATTCAGTACTTC.

V is TRBV27 and J is TRBJ2-1; perhaps TRBD2 as D (6 bases). Trimming stripped 7 bases from V and 0 bases from J, with 13 bases between. Germline V gene data show CDR1 as MNHEY and CDR2 as SMNVEV (reference sequence). The CDR3 length is 15 residues. The CDR3 DNA reads as TGTGCCAGCAATGCCGGGGGTAGCTCCTACAATGAGCAGTTCTTC. Protein sequence: CASNAGGSSYNEQFF.

The chain couples TRBV2 to TRBJ1-2; D may be TRBD1 (5 bases). Germline lookup yields CDR1 SNHLY and CDR2 FYNNEI. This CDR3 contains 12 residues. The germline V and J ends were trimmed by 9 bases and 1 base, with 9 bases remaining between them. CDR3 region: CASPTDNYGYTF. As DNA, the CDR3 is TGTGCCAGTCCGACAGATAACTATGGCTACACCTTC.

The chain joins TRBV2 to TRBJ1-2; D is possibly TRBD1 (5 bases). The germline gives CDR1 SNHLY, CDR2 FYNNEI. V was pared by 1 base and J by 5 bases, with 23 bases between. The CDR3 covers 18 residues. The DNA of the CDR3 is TGTGCCAGCAGTGAAGAGGGGATACTGGGGTTGGAACTTTATGGCTACACCTTC. This translates into CASSEEGILGLELYGYTF. The full variable domain, rest sourced from reference TRBV2 and TRBJ1-2, is EPEVTQTPSHQVTQMGQEVILRCVPISNHLYFYWYRQILGQKVEFLVSFYNNEISEKSEIFDDQFSVERPDGSNFTLKIRSTKLEDSAMYFCASSEEGILGLELYGYTFGSGTRLTVV.

In regard to this clone: The sample has other DNA sequences that encode this CDR3 too. The chain couples TRBV5-1 to TRBJ2-7; TRBD1 agrees at 10 bases. The CDR3 length is 13 residues. Looked up from germline, CDR1 is SGHRS and CDR2 is YFSETQ. V gave up 4 bases and J gave up 2 bases; unmatched junction bases: 0. CDR3 amino acids: CASSGQGAYEQYF. CDR3 in DNA: TGCGCCAGCAGCGGACAGGGGGCCTACGAGCAGTACTTC.

The genes are TRBV4-3 and TRBJ2-7; D unclear. In germline, CDR1 is LGHNA, CDR2 YSLEER. Trimming took off 0 bases at V and 3 bases at J, with 6 bases between the two ends. This CDR3 region has 13 residues. This CDR3 reads CASSQEPGYEQYF. CDR3 DNA sequence: TGCGCCAGCAGCCAAGAACCGGGCTACGAGCAGTACTTC.

The chain uses TRBV6-6 and TRBJ1-5, with D maybe TRBD1 (5 bases). Germline V gene lookup returns CDR1 MNHNY and CDR2 SVGAGI (reference sequence). This CDR3 region has 15 residues. Trimming pared 7 bases from V and 0 bases from J, leaving 13 bases between. For the CDR3, the DNA is TGTGCCAGCACCCAGCGGGGCAGTAGCAATCAGCCCCAGCATTTT. Its translation is CASTQRGSSNQPQHF.

The chain is built from TRBV5-1 and TRBJ1-2, with D possibly TRBD1 on 6 matching bases. The germline V gene has CDR1 SGHRS and CDR2 YFSETQ. The germline V and J ends were trimmed by 4 bases and 5 bases, with 9 bases remaining between them. This CDR3 spans 12 amino acids. CDR3: CASSATGYGYTF. The CDR3 nucleotides read TGCGCCAGCAGCGCAACAGGGTATGGCTACACCTTC.

The chain couples TRBV3-1 (or the pseudogene TRBV3-2) to TRBJ2-1; D might be TRBD2 (5 bases). This CDR3 is built from 15 residues. CDR1 LGHDT and CDR2 YNNKEL come from the germline V gene (reference sequence). Trimming took 1 base from V and 2 from J, leaving 9 bases between them. CDR3 residues: CASSQAAGTYNEQFF. CDR3 coding DNA: TGTGCCAGCAGCCAAGCTGCCGGGACCTACAATGAGCAGTTCTTC.